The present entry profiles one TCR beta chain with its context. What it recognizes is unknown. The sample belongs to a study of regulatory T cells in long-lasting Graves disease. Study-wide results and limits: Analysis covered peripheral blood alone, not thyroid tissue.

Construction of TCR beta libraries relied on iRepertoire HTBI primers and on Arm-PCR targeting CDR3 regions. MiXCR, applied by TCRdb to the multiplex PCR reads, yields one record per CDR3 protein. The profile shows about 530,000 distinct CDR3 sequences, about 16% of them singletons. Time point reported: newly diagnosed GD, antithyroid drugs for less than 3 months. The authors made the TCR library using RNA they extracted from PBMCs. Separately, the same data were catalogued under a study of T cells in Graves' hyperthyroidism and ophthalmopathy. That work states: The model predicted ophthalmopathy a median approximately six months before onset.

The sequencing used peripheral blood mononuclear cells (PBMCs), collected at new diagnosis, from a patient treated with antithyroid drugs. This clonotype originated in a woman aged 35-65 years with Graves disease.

The CDR3 sequence is CASSEFHSSGANVLTF. The CDR3 coding sequence is TGTGCCAGCAGTGAATTCCACAGCTCTGGGGCCAACGTCCTGACTTTC. The V and J genes are TRBV6-2 or TRBV6-3 and TRBJ2-6; the D is unclear. This CDR3 spans 16 amino acids. Germline V gene data show CDR1 as MNHEY and CDR2 as SVGEGT. V was pared by 5 bases and J by 0 bases, with 11 bases between.